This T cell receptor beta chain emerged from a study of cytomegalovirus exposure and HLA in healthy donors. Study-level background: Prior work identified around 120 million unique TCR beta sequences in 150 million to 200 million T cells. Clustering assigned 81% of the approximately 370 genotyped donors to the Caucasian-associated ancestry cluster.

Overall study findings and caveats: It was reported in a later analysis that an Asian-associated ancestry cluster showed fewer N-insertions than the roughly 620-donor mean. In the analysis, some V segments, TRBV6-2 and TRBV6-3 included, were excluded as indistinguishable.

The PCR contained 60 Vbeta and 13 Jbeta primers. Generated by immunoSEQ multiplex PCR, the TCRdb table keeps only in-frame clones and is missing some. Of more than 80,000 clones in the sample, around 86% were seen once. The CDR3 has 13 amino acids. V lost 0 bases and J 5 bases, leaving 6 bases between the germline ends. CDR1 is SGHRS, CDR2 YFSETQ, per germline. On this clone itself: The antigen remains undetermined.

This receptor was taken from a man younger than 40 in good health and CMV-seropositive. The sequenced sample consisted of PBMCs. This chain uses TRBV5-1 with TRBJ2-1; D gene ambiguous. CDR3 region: CASSLASNNEQFF. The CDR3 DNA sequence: TGCGCCAGCAGCTTGGCCAGTAACAATGAGCAGTTCTTC.